One and the same sample provided the 6 T cell receptor beta chains below, sequenced in a study of blood T cell repertoires in COVID-19 (dated by TCRdb to the early 2020s). Library preparation used the immunoSEQ multiplex PCR assay. TCRdb stores this immuneACCESS table with in-frame sequences only. Part of the clones is absent; in the studies checked, under half of the shortfall reflects unresolved V genes, and no reason is known for the rest. This sample is represented by 260,000 or so clones; 75% to 85% of them were singletons. The ten largest clones take up about 4.8% of the sample. The sequencing input was peripheral blood. Receptor source: a woman in her sixties or seventies with acute or convalescent COVID-19.

The chain carries TRBV2 and TRBJ2-7; 7 nucleotides align to TRBD1. This CDR3 spans 14 amino acids. With 0 bases clipped from V and 6 bases from J, the junction kept 5 bases outside the gene matches. Germline V lookup: CDR1 SNHLY, CDR2 FYNNEI. The CDR3 nucleotides read TGTGCCAGCAGTGAAGCGGACCGACAGGGCGAGCAGTACTTC. As protein: CASSEADRQGEQYF. Variable domain in full (rest from reference TRBV2 and TRBJ2-7): EPEVTQTPSHQVTQMGQEVILRCVPISNHLYFYWYRQILGQKVEFLVSFYNNEISEKSEIFDDQFSVERPDGSNFTLKIRSTKLEDSAMYFCASSEADRQGEQYFGPGTRLTVT.

The chain joins TRBV7-8 to TRBJ2-3, with 9 nucleotides matching TRBD1. The CDR3 is 15 residues long. J lost 6 bases, V lost 5 bases, and 9 bases had no gene match. In germline, CDR1 is SGHVS, CDR2 FQNEAQ. For the CDR3, the DNA is TGTGCCAGCAGCCCGACGGACAGGGGAGCGGATACGCAGTATTTT. Translation: CASSPTDRGADTQYF.

This clone was observed once. The chain couples TRBV18 to TRBJ1-6; D not certain. The germline CDR1 and CDR2 sequences are KGHSH and LQKENI. The CDR3 has 15 residues. Trimming cost V 3 bases and J 7 bases, with 13 bases left between them. The CDR3 DNA reads as TGTGCCAGCTCACCTGGAGGCAGTCGGAATTCACCCCTCCACTTT. It is translated as CASSPGGSRNSPLHF.

V and J are TRBV9 and TRBJ1-2; D possibly corresponds to TRBD1 (5 bases). There are 15 residues in the CDR3. The germline gives CDR1 SGDLS, CDR2 YYNGEE. Trimming took 3 bases from V and 5 from J, leaving 17 bases between them. In DNA, the CDR3 is TGTGCCAGCAGCGCTGACCCCAGGGAAGGTTATGGCTACACCTTC. Translation gives CASSADPREGYGYTF.

A few counts support this clone. The V gene is TRBV3-1 (or the pseudogene TRBV3-2), the J gene TRBJ1-1, with D tentatively TRBD1 (6 bases). Trimming cost V 3 bases and J 10 bases, with 12 bases left between them. This CDR3 has 12 amino acids. Germline lookup yields CDR1 LGHDT and CDR2 YNNKEL (reference sequence). The CDR3 sequence is CASSHRDTGAFF. In DNA, the CDR3 is TGTGCCAGCAGCCACCGGGACACCGGAGCTTTCTTT.

This clone has a single count. The V and J genes are TRBV28 and TRBJ1-2; D perhaps matches TRBD1 (5 bases). Trimming took 11 bases from V and 3 from J, leaving 10 bases between them. Germline assignment: CDR1 MDHEN and CDR2 SYDVKM. The CDR3 runs 11 residues. CDR3 DNA sequence: TGTGCCGCGGGGCGATACTATGGCTACACCTTC. This translates into CAAGRYYGYTF.